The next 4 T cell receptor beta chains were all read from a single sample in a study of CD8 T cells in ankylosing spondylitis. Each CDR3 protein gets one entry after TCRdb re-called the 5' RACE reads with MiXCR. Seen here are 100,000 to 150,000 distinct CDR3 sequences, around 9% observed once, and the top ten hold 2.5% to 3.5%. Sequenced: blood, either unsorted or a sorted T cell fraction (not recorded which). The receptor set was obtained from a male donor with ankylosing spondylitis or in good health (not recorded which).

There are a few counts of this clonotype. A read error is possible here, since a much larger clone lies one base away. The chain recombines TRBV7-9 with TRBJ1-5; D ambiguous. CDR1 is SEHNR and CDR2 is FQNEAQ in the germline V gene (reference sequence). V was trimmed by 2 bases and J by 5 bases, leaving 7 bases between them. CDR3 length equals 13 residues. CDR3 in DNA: TGTGCCAGCAGCTTAATTGGGGATCAGCCCCAGCATTTT. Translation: CASSLIGDQPQHF.

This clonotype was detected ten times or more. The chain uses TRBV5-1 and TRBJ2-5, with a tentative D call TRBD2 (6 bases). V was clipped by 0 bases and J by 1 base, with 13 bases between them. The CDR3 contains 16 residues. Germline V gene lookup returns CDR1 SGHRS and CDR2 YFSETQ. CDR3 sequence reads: CASSLGLERAQETQYF. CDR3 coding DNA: TGCGCCAGCAGCTTGGGTTTGGAGCGGGCCCAAGAGACCCAGTACTTC.

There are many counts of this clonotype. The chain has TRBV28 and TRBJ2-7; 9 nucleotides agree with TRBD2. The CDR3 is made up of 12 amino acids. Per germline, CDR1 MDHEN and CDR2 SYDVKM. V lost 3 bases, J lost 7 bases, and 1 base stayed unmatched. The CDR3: CASSFGLAEQYF. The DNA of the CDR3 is TGTGCCAGCAGTTTTGGACTAGCGGAGCAGTACTTC.

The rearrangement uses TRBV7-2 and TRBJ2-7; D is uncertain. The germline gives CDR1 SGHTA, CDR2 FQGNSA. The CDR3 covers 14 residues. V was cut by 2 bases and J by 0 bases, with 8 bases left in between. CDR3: CASSLTEASYEQYF. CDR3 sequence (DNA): TGTGCCAGCAGCTTAACAGAAGCCTCCTACGAGCAGTACTTC. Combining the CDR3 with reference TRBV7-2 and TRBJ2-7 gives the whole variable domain GAGVSQSPSNKVTEKGKDVELRCDPISGHTALYWYRQSLGQGLEFLIYFQGNSAPDKSGLPSDRFSAERTGGSVSTLTIQRTQQEDSAVYLCASSLTEASYEQYFGPGTRLTVT.